The text below deals with one T cell receptor beta chain. This sample was taken from a study of blood T cell repertoires in COVID-19. Study background: From T cells, B-cell-depleted T cells, or PBMCs came the material, which was cDNA or gDNA.

Participants were aged about 18 to 100 years from around 25 US areas. Cohorts were assigned according to the clinical history that participants reported. Germline CDR1 SEHNR, CDR2 FQNEAQ (reference sequence). The V and J ends lost 1 base and 4 bases respectively, with 7 bases between them. There are 13 residues in the CDR3. In the authors' methods: Reference gene primer amplification in the assay estimated nucleated cell counts. Measured with immunoSEQ multiplex PCR; TCRdb has only the in-frame clones, and not every one. The V and J calls and the clone size are those of that table, but D and trimming were determined from the DNA. Of some 370,000 clones listed, about four fifths are singletons.

Sequencing was carried out using PBMCs or T cells enriched from blood (not recorded which). The TCR comes from a woman in her forties or fifties who had recovered from COVID-19. The chain links TRBV7-9 to TRBJ1-2, with D unresolved. CDR3 region: CASSLDQIYGYTF. The CDR3 DNA reads as TGTGCCAGCAGCTTAGATCAGATCTATGGCTACACCTTC.